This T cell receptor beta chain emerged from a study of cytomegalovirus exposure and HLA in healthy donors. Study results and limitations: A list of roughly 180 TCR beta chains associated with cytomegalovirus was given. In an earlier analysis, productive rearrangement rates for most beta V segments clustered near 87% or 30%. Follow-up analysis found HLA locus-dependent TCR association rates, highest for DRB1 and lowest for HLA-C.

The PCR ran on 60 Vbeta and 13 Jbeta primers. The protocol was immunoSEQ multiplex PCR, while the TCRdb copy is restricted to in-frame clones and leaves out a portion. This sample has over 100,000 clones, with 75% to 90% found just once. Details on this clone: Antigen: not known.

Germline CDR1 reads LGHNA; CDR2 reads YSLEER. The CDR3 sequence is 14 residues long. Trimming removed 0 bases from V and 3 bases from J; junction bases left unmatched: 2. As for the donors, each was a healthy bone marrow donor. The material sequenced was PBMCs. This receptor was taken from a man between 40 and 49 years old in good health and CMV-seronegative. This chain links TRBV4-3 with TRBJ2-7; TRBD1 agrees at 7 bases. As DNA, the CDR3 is TGCGCCAGCAGCCAAGACCCAGGGGGCTACGAGCAGTACTTC. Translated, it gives CASSQDPGGYEQYF.